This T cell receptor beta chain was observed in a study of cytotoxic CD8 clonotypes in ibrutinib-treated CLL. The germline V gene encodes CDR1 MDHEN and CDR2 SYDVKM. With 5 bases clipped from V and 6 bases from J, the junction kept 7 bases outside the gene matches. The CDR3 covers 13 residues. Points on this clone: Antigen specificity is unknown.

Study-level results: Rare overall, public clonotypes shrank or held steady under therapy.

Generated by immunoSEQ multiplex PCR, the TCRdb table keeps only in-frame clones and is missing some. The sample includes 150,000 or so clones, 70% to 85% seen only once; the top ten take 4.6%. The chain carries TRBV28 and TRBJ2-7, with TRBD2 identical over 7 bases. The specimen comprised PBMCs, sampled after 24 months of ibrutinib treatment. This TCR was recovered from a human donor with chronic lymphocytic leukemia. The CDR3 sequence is CASSAPWGGEQYF. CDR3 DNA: TGTGCCAGCAGTGCCCCTTGGGGGGGCGAGCAGTACTTC.